The following is a TCR beta chain sequence with its context. Its matching antigen is unknown. The length of the CDR3 is 16 residues. The germline V gene encodes CDR1 MNHNS and CDR2 SASEGT. V was clipped by 2 bases and J by 3 bases, with 14 bases between them. This entry belongs to a study of T cell repertoires in cytomegalovirus infection. The overall study: Matching HLA type, along with CMV infection, was indicated by public TCR beta signatures. Broader study findings: Cumulative public TCR beta family frequency identified carriers of CMV plus the relevant HLA. Dominating the ex vivo response were TCR beta clonotypes that were CMV-specific and HLA-C-restricted.

TCRdb ran MiXCR on the reads and lists one entry per CDR3 protein. Here the sample spans about 740,000 distinct CDR3 sequences, 35% to 45% being singletons. The sequence was obtained from a human donor in good health (CMV status not recorded). Some clones in this sample may be carry-over from other donors' samples. The chain carries TRBV6-1 and TRBJ1-5; D gene unclear. The source material was PBMCs. CDR3 nucleotide sequence: TGTGCCAGCAGTGAAAGTGCGCCCCGGGACAATCAGCCCCAGCATTTT. It specifies CASSESAPRDNQPQHF.